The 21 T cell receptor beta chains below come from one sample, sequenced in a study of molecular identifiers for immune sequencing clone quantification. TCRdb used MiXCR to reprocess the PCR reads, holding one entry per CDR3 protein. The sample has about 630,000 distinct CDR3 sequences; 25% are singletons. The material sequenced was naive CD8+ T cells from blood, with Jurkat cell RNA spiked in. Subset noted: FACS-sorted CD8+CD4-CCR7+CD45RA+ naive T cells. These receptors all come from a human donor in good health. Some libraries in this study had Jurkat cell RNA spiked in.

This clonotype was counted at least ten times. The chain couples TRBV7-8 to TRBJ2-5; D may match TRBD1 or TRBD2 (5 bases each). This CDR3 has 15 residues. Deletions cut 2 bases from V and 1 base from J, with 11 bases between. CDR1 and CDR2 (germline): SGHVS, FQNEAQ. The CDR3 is CASSLLEGRQETQYF. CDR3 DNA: TGTGCCAGCAGCTTACTCGAGGGGCGCCAAGAGACCCAGTACTTC.

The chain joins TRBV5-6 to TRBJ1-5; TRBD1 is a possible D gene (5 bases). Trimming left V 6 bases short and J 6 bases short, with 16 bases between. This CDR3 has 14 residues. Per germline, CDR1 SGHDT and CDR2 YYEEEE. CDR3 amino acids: CASNWARAGQPQHF. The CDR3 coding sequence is TGTGCCAGCAACTGGGCCAGGGCAGGTCAGCCCCAGCATTTT.

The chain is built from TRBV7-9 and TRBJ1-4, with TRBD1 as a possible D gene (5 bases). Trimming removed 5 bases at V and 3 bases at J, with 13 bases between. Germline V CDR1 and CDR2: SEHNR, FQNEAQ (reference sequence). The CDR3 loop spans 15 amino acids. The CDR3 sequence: CASSPLQGSNEKLFF. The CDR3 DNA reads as TGTGCCAGCAGCCCGCTTCAGGGATCTAATGAAAAACTGTTTTTT.

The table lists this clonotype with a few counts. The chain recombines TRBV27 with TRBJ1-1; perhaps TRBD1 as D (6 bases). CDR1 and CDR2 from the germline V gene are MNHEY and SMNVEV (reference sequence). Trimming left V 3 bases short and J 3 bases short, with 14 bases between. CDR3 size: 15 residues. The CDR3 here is CASSFTQGRDTEAFF. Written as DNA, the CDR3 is TGTGCCAGCAGTTTTACCCAGGGGCGCGACACTGAAGCTTTCTTT.

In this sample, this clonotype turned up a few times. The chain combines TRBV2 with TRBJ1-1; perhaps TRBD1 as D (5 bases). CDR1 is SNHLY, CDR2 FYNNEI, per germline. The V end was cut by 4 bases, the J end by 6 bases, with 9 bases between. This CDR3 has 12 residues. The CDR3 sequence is CASSGGVAEAFF. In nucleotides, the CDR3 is TGTGCCAGCAGTGGGGGGGTCGCTGAAGCTTTCTTT.

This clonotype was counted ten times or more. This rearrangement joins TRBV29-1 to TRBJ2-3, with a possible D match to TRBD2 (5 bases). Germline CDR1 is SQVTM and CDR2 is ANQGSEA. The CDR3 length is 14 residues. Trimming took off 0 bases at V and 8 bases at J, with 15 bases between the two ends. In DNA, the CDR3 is TGCAGCGTTGAAGATCGGGGTAGCCAAGGTACGCAGTATTTT. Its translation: CSVEDRGSQGTQYF.

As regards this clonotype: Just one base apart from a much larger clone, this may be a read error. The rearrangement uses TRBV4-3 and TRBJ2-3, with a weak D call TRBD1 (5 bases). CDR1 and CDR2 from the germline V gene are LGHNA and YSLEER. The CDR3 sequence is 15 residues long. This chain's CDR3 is CASSQDRSGRYTRYF. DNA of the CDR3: TGCGCCAGCAGCCAAGATCGGTCAGGGCGGTATACGCGGTATTTT.

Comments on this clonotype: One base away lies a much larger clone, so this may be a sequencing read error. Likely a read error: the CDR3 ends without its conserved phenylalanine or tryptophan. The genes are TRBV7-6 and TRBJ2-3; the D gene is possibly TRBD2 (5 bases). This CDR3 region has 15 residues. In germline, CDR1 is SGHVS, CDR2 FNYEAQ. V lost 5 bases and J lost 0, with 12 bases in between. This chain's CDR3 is CASSQSGASTDTQYL. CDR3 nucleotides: TGTGCCAGCAGCCAAAGCGGAGCTAGCACAGATACGCAGTATCTT.

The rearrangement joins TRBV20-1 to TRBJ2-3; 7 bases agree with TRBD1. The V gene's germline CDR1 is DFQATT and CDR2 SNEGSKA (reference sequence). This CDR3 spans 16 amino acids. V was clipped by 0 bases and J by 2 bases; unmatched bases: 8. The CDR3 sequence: CSARDLGTDLTDTQYF. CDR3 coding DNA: TGCAGTGCTAGAGATCTGGGGACAGACCTCACAGATACGCAGTATTTT.

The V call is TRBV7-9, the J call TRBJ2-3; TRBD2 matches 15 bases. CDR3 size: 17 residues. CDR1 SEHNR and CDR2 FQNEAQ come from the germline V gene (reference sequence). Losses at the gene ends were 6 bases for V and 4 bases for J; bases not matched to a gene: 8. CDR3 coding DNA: TGTGCCAGCAGTAGCACGGGACTAGCGGGGGGTGCAGATACGCAGTATTTT. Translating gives CASSSTGLAGGADTQYF.

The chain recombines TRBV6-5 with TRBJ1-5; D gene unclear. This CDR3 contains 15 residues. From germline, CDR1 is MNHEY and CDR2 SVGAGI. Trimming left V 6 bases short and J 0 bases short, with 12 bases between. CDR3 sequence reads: CASSSDLPSNQPQHF. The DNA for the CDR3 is TGTGCCAGCAGCAGCGATTTACCTAGCAATCAGCCCCAGCATTTT.

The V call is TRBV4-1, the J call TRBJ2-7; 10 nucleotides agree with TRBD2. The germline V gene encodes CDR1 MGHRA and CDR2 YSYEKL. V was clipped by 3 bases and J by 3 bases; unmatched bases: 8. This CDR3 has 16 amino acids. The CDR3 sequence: CASSQASGSIDYEQYF. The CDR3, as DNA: TGCGCCAGCAGCCAGGCTAGCGGGAGTATTGACTACGAGCAGTACTTC.

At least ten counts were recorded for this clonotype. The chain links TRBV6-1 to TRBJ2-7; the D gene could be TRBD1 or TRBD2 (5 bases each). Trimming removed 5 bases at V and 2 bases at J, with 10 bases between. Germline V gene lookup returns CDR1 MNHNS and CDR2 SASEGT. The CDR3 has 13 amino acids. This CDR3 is CASSFRDPYEQYF. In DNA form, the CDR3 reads TGTGCCAGCAGTTTCCGGGACCCCTACGAGCAGTACTTC.

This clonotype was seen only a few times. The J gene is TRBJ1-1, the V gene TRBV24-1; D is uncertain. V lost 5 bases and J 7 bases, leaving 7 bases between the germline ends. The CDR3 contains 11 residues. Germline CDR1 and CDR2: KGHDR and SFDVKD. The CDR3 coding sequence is TGTGCCACCAGTGCTTCGGGTGAAGCTTTCTTT. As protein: CATSASGEAFF.

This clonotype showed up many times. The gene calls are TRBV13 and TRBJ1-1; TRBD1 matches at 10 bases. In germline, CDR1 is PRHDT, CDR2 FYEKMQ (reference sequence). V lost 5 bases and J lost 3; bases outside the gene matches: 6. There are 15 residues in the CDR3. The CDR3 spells CASSARGQGYTEAFF. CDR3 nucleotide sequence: TGTGCCAGCAGCGCCAGGGGACAGGGGTACACTGAAGCTTTCTTT. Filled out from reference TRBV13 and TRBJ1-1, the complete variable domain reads AAGVIQSPRHLIKEKRETATLKCYPIPRHDTVYWYQQGPGQDPQFLISFYEKMQSDKGSIPDRFSAQQFSDYHSELNMSSLELGDSALYFCASSARGQGYTEAFFGQGTRLTVV.

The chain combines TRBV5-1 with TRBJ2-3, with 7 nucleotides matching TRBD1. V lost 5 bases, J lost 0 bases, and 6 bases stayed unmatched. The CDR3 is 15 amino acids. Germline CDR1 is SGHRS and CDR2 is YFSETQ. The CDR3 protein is CASRTRGSSTDTQYF. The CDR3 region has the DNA TGCGCCAGCAGGACCAGGGGGTCTAGCACAGATACGCAGTATTTT.

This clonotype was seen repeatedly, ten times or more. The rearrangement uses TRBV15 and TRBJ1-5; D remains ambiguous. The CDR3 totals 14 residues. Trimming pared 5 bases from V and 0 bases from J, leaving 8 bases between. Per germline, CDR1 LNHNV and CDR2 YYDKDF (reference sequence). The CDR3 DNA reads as TGTGCCACCAGCGGAAGTTCTAGCAATCAGCCCCAGCATTTT. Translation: CATSGSSSNQPQHF.

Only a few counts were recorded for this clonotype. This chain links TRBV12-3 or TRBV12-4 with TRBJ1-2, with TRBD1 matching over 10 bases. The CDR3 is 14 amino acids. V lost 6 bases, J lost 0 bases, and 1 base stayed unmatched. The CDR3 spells CASRGQGANYGYTF. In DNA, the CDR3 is TGTGCCAGCAGAGGACAGGGGGCTAACTATGGCTACACCTTC.

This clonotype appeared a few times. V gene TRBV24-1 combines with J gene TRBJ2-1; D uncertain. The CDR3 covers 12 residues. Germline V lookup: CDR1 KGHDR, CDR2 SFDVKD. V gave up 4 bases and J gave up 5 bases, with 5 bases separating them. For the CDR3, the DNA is TGTGCCACCAGTGACCAAGACAATGAGCAGTTCTTC. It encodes CATSDQDNEQFF.

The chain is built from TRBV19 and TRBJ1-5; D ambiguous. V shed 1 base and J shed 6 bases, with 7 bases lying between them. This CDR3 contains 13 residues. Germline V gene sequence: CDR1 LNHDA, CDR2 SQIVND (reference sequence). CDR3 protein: CASSIVAGQPQHF. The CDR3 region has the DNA TGTGCCAGTAGTATAGTCGCCGGTCAGCCCCAGCATTTT.

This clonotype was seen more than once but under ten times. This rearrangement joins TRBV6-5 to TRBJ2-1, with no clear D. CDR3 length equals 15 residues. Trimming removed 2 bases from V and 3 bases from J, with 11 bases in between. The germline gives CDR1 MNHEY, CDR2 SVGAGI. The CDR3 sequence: CASSYDSIDYNEQFF. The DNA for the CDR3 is TGTGCCAGCAGTTACGACTCCATAGACTACAATGAGCAGTTCTTC.